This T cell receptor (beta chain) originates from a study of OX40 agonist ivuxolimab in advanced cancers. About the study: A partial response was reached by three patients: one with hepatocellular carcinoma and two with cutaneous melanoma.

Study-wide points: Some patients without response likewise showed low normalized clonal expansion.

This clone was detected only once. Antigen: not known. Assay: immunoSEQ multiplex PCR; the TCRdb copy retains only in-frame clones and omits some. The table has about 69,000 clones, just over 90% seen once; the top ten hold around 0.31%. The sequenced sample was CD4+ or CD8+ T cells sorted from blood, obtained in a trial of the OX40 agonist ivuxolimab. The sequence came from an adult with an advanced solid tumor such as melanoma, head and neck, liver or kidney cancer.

CDR3 nucleotides: TGCGCCAGCAGCACCGGGACTAGCGGGAGAAGGGATGAGCAGTTCTTC. As protein: CASSTGTSGRRDEQFF. The chain recombines TRBV5-1 with TRBJ2-1, with 14 bases that match TRBD2. This CDR3 has 16 residues. V gave up 4 bases and J gave up 8 bases; unmatched junction bases: 8. Germline V gene lookup returns CDR1 SGHRS and CDR2 YFSETQ.